This T cell receptor beta chain was sequenced in a study of blood T cell repertoires in COVID-19. Overall study context: The cDNA or gDNA used as material had been derived from T cells, B-cell-depleted T cells, or PBMCs.

Clones were sequenced by immunoSEQ multiplex PCR, and TCRdb holds only the in-frame ones, with some missing. The table includes around 290,000 clones, approximately 90% detected once. The CDR3 loop spans 12 amino acids. CDR1 GTSNPN and CDR2 SVGIG come from the germline V gene (reference sequence). Trimming cost V 5 bases and J 1 base; bases outside gene matches: 0. The chain is built from TRBV30 and TRBJ1-1, with TRBD1 identical over 8 bases. The clonotype comes from a man in his forties with acute or convalescent COVID-19. Sequencing was carried out using peripheral blood. Here the CDR3 DNA reads TGTGCCTGGGGGACAGGGAACACTGAAGCTTTCTTT. Protein sequence: CAWGTGNTEAFF.